This T cell receptor beta chain is drawn from a study of shared clonotypes between healthy human individuals. Trimming stripped 4 bases from V and 3 bases from J, with 7 bases between. CDR1 is SGHDN and CDR2 is FVKESK in the germline V gene. The CDR3 runs 12 residues. Methods used by the authors: ImmunoSEQ output lacked quality scores and full-length reads, limiting matched filtering. Generated by immunoSEQ multiplex PCR, the TCRdb table keeps only in-frame clones and is missing some. V and J calls and clone size are those listed in that table; D and trimming were worked out from the DNA. The sample consists of a few million clones, roughly nine tenths of them appearing once. All donors qualified as healthy HIV-negative adults and had experienced no recent acute infections or vaccinations. Findings of the study overall: The sole specimen, blood, was sampled, and tissue repertoires likely differ.

Only a few counts were recorded for this clone. The target antigen is unknown. Other DNA sequences in this specimen translate into the identical CDR3. Sequencing was carried out using naive CD4+ T cells sorted from blood. Subset here: CD45RA+ positively selected. The sequence was collected from a man between 18 and 29 years old in good health. The chain combines TRBV14 with TRBJ2-7, with D uncertain. The CDR3 bases are TGTGCCAGCAGCCCAGGTGTCTACGAGCAGTACTTC. It yields the protein CASSPGVYEQYF.